This entry is about one T cell receptor (beta chain). Its matching antigen is unknown. Per sample, at least 5.5 micrograms of total RNA were extracted. The sample originates from a study of blood T cells in healthy people across ages. Study background: Every two T cells gave about one barcoded beta molecule via template switching.

With a J-beta primer mix and a sample-barcoded 5' primer, a second PCR ran roughly 6 to 12 cycles. Each sample yielded at least 2.5 million CDR3-containing paired-end reads. TCRdb independently ran MiXCR on the 5' RACE reads; one entry per CDR3 protein. The sample shows around 1,500,000 distinct CDR3 sequences, about 30% of them seen only once. This CDR3 has 14 residues. Germline V gene sequence: CDR1 SGHRS, CDR2 YFSETQ. Study results and limitations: Donors of long life had a larger count of naive CD4+ cells and greater diversity than aged donors.

This chain links TRBV5-1 with TRBJ2-7; D is unclear. TRBJ2-1 matches the DNA end more closely, so the J call is doubtful. Input material: blood. The origin of this receptor is a woman under 40 in good health. The CDR3 loop reads CASSLIGSQETQFF. CDR3 DNA sequence: TGCGCCAGCAGCTTAATCGGAAGCCAAGAGACCCAGTTCTTC.